These 18 T cell receptor beta chains originate from one sample sequenced in a study of post-analysis software for immune sequencing data. Overall study findings and caveats: Roughly five TRBV segments were more frequent in patients than controls; TRBV5-6, TRBV5-1 and TRBV20-1 belonged to this group.

Unique-molecular-identifier-tagged TCR beta cDNA libraries were used. TCRdb ran MiXCR on the PCR reads and lists one entry per CDR3 protein. Of around 400,000 distinct CDR3 sequences in the sample, approximately 37% were seen once. For these receptors, no antigen is known. Input material: blood. The receptors come from a girl aged 2-10 years with multiple sclerosis.

This rearrangement joins TRBV7-2 to TRBJ2-5, with 8 bases that match TRBD2. The CDR3 is made up of 17 amino acids. V lost 4 bases to trimming and J lost 11 bases; unmatched junction nucleotides: 21. Germline-derived CDR1 and CDR2 are SGHTA and FQGNSA. The CDR3 DNA is TGTGCCAGCAGCTCATGGGGTCGACTAGCGCAGTACAATGAGCAGTACTTC. This encodes CASSSWGRLAQYNEQYF.

This clonotype showed up just once. The junction does not match germline at one end; this may be a read error. The chain couples TRBV28 to TRBJ2-5, with 9 bases aligning to TRBD2. Germline V CDR1 and CDR2: MDHEN, SYDVKM. This CDR3 has 16 amino acids. The CDR3 DNA is TGTGCCGGCAGTTTGGGTCGGCGGGGGGGCCTCGAGACCCAGTACTTC. This gives the protein CAGSLGRRGGLETQYF.

This clonotype was observed a handful of times. V usage is TRBV7-6 and J usage is TRBJ2-5, with TRBD1 as a possible D gene (5 bases). Germline V gene lookup returns CDR1 SGHVS and CDR2 FNYEAQ. This CDR3 has 19 amino acids. V shed 2 bases and J shed 1 base, with 23 bases lying between them. CDR3 residues: CASSLIRFLQGAIQETQYF. For the CDR3, the DNA is TGTGCCAGCAGCTTAATTAGGTTTCTCCAAGGGGCAATCCAAGAGACCCAGTACTTC.

The genes are TRBV7-8 and TRBJ2-3, with unresolved D. Trimming left V 4 bases short and J 4 bases short, with 9 bases between. Germline V gene sequence: CDR1 SGHVS, CDR2 FQNEAQ. The CDR3 is 13 amino acids. The CDR3, as DNA: TGTGCCAGCAGCTCAAGGGCGTCAGATACGCAGTATTTT. It translates to CASSSRASDTQYF.

Here the CDR3 reads CASSARDYNQPQHF. CDR3 sequence (DNA): TGTGCCAGTAGTGCCCGCGACTACAATCAGCCCCAGCATTTT. This sequence joins TRBV19 and TRBJ1-5; D is unresolved. V gave up 5 bases and J gave up 3 bases, with 11 bases separating them. The CDR3 is 14 residues long. Germline CDR1 is LNHDA and CDR2 is SQIVND (reference sequence).

The chain combines TRBV9 with TRBJ2-3; D possibly corresponds to TRBD1 (6 bases). The germline gives CDR1 SGDLS, CDR2 YYNGEE. V shed 0 bases and J shed 14 bases, with 16 bases lying between them. This CDR3 contains 13 residues. The CDR3 nucleotides are TGTGCCAGCAGCGTAGTGACAGGTGAAAAACGGTATTTT. Translating it yields CASSVVTGEKRYF. The whole variable domain, remainder taken from reference TRBV9 and TRBJ2-3, is DSGVTQTPKHLITATGQRVTLRCSPRSGDLSVYWYQQSLDQGLQFLIQYYNGEERAKGNILERFSAQQFPDLHSELNLSSLELGDSALYFCASSVVTGEKRYFGPGTRLTVL.

This sequence joins TRBV25-1 and TRBJ2-6; a possible D gene is TRBD1 (6 bases). Germline V gene data show CDR1 as MGHDK and CDR2 as SYGVNS. CDR3 length: 17 residues. Trimming took 4 bases from V and 3 from J, leaving 16 bases between them. The CDR3 loop reads CASSVAAGVLGANVLTF. In nucleotides, the CDR3 is TGTGCCAGCAGTGTGGCCGCAGGGGTCCTTGGGGCCAACGTCCTGACTTTC. Variable domain in full (rest from reference TRBV25-1 and TRBJ2-6): EADIYQTPRYLVIGTGKKITLECSQTMGHDKMYWYQQDPGMELHLIHYSYGVNSTEKGDLSSESTVSRIRTEHFPLTLESARPSHTSQYLCASSVAAGVLGANVLTFGAGSRLTVL.

This clonotype was recorded only once. CDR3 sequence: CASSPTGGQSGYTF. CDR3 DNA sequence: TGTGCCAGCAGTCCGACAGGGGGCCAGTCGGGCTACACCTTC. V and J are TRBV12-3 or TRBV12-4 and TRBJ1-2, with 10 bases matching TRBD1. This CDR3 has 14 residues. Germline trimming cut 5 bases from V and 8 bases from J; bases unmatched to any gene: 8.

This clonotype was found a few times. The rearrangement uses TRBV10-2 and TRBJ2-2; TRBD2 agrees at 7 bases. The germline V gene encodes CDR1 WSHSY and CDR2 SAAADI. This CDR3 region has 15 residues. The V segment lost 10 bases and the J segment 6 bases; nucleotides outside the gene matches: 14. CDR3 amino acids: CATGGPSWTSGELFF. Here the CDR3 DNA reads TGCGCCACGGGAGGTCCGAGTTGGACTTCCGGGGAGCTGTTTTTT.

This clonotype was seen only a few times. V gene TRBV4-2 combines with J gene TRBJ2-3, with TRBD2 matching 12 bases. The ends lost 1 base at V and 5 bases at J; junction bases unmatched: 10. Per germline, CDR1 LGHNA and CDR2 YNFKEQ. This CDR3 comprises 18 residues. CDR3: CASSQGILAGGPGDTQYF. The CDR3 DNA follows: TGTGCCAGCAGCCAAGGAATCCTAGCGGGGGGGCCCGGAGATACGCAGTATTTT.

CDR3 amino acids: CASKETSNYNEQFF. CDR3 in DNA: TGCGCCAGCAAAGAGACTAGCAATTACAATGAGCAGTTCTTC. This chain connects TRBV5-1 to TRBJ2-1; 7 nucleotides agree with TRBD2. The CDR3 length is 14 residues. After removal of 6 bases from V and 4 bases from J, the junction contained 7 bases not matched to a gene. Per germline, CDR1 SGHRS and CDR2 YFSETQ.

This chain connects TRBV12-3 or TRBV12-4 to TRBJ2-7; 7 bases align to TRBD2. V shed 3 bases, J shed 3 bases, and the junction held 20 bases outside the gene matches. CDR3 size: 19 residues. The CDR3, as DNA: TGTGCCAGCAGTTTTTACGTCGGCGGGAGAAACTCCTTTGTCTACGAGCAGTACTTC. Translated: CASSFYVGGRNSFVYEQYF.

In this sample, this clonotype turned up a few times. DNA of the CDR3: TGCGCCAGCAGTCCTATAGCGGGGGCCTACGAGCAGTACTTC. Translated: CASSPIAGAYEQYF. This chain joins TRBV4-3 and TRBJ2-7; the match to TRBD2 covers 9 bases. This CDR3 has 14 amino acids. V lost 6 bases and J lost 2; bases outside the gene matches: 5. Germline V gene sequence: CDR1 LGHNA, CDR2 YSLEER.

The table lists this clonotype with a few counts. The V and J genes are TRBV20-1 and TRBJ2-7; 7 bases are shared with TRBD2. Germline assignment: CDR1 DFQATT and CDR2 SNEGSKA (reference sequence). V shed 6 bases and J 3 bases; nucleotides not matched to a gene: 14. The CDR3 spans 15 residues. The DNA of the CDR3 is TGCAGTGCCCAATCCCCTGAGTGGGGGGGCTACGAGCAGTACTTC. It is translated as CSAQSPEWGGYEQYF.

The rearrangement links TRBV15 to TRBJ2-1; D uncertain. Germline-derived CDR1 and CDR2 are LNHNV and YYDKDF (reference sequence). CDR3 length: 12 amino acids. With 0 bases removed from V and 6 bases from J, the gap between germline ends came to 3 bases. The CDR3 sequence is CATSRDTNEQFF. The CDR3 nucleotides read TGTGCCACCAGCAGAGATACCAATGAGCAGTTCTTC.

The chain combines TRBV4-1 with TRBJ2-5; D possibly corresponds to TRBD1 (5 bases). This CDR3 contains 15 residues. Germline-derived CDR1 and CDR2 are MGHRA and YSYEKL. V shed 0 bases and J shed 2 bases, with 10 bases lying between them. The CDR3 sequence is CASSQDRVLQETQYF. The CDR3 region has the DNA TGCGCCAGCAGCCAAGACAGGGTACTACAAGAGACCCAGTACTTC.

The chain carries TRBV7-9 and TRBJ2-2, with a possible D match to TRBD1 (6 bases). The V gene lost 4 bases and the J gene lost 0 bases, with 12 bases spanning the gap. Germline V gene lookup returns CDR1 SEHNR and CDR2 FQNEAQ (reference sequence). This CDR3 region has 16 residues. The CDR3 here is CASSSLHRANTGELFF. For the CDR3, the DNA is TGTGCCAGCAGCTCCTTGCACAGGGCGAACACCGGGGAGCTGTTTTTT.

The CDR3 nucleotides are TGTGCCAGCAGCTCCTCCGGGACTAGCGGGAGAACCGGGGAGCTGTTTTTT. Protein product: CASSSSGTSGRTGELFF. This rearrangement joins TRBV7-6 to TRBJ2-2, with 14 bases fitting TRBD2. J gave up 5 bases and V 4 bases, and 6 bases lay outside the gene matches. Germline-derived CDR1 and CDR2 are SGHVS and FNYEAQ. The CDR3 is 17 amino acids.